The 23 T cell receptor beta chains presented below share a single source sample, sequenced in a study of cytomegalovirus exposure and HLA in healthy donors. PCR involved 60 Vbeta and 13 Jbeta primers. Profiling relied on immunoSEQ multiplex PCR, and the TCRdb table lists in-frame clones only, not all of them. The data hold some 200,000 clones, with around 84% observed a single time. The sample taken for sequencing was PBMCs. All receptors derive from a woman between 18 and 29 years old in good health and CMV-seronegative.

J is TRBJ1-1 and V is TRBV29-1; no clear D gene. CDR3 length: 14 amino acids. The germline V gene has CDR1 SQVTM and CDR2 ANQGSEA. Deletions cut 6 bases from V and 0 bases from J, with 14 bases between. CDR3 sequence reads: CSVTSGWMNTEAFF. In nucleotides, the CDR3 is TGCAGCGTCACTAGTGGGTGGATGAACACTGAAGCTTTCTTT.

In DNA form, the CDR3 reads TGTGCCAGCAGCGCGAGCTCCTACAATGAGCAGTTCTTC. Amino acid sequence: CASSASSYNEQFF. The chain employs TRBV9 and TRBJ2-1; D unclear. V shed 3 bases and J shed 0 bases, with 4 bases lying between them. The CDR3 has 13 residues. CDR1 and CDR2 from the germline V gene are SGDLS and YYNGEE.

V is TRBV7-9 and J is TRBJ2-7; D ambiguous. This CDR3 contains 14 residues. The germline V gene has CDR1 SEHNR and CDR2 FQNEAQ (reference sequence). V was clipped by 4 bases and J by 5 bases, with 15 bases between them. The CDR3 nucleotides are TGTGCCAGCAGCTCGAACCAGATCATACACGAGCAGTACTTC. Translated, it gives CASSSNQIIHEQYF.

CDR3 nucleotides: TGCGCCAGCAGCCAAGACAGGGGGCAAGATCAGCCCCAGCATTTT. It is translated as CASSQDRGQDQPQHF. The chain couples TRBV4-3 to TRBJ1-5, with TRBD1 identical over 8 bases. V dropped 0 bases and J dropped 5; count of bases not matched to a gene: 3. Germline-derived CDR1 and CDR2 are LGHNA and YSLEER. This CDR3 contains 15 residues.

The rearrangement links TRBV6-1 to TRBJ2-3; TRBD2 matches 7 bases. The CDR3 is 15 residues long. Germline CDR1 and CDR2: MNHNS and SASEGT. V lost 7 bases to trimming and J lost 3 bases; unmatched junction nucleotides: 10. CDR3 nucleotide sequence: TGTGCCAGCACCCCTTGGGGGGGGGTAACAGATACGCAGTATTTT. This encodes CASTPWGGVTDTQYF.

The chain couples TRBV5-1 to TRBJ2-3; 11 positions match TRBD2. The CDR3 runs 16 residues. Germline loops: CDR1 SGHRS, CDR2 YFSETQ. The V and J ends lost 5 bases and 5 bases, in that order; junction bases with no gene match: 10. DNA for the CDR3: TGCGCCAGCAGTGGAGGGACTAGCGGAGGGGGAGATACGCAGTATTTT. Amino acid sequence: CASSGGTSGGGDTQYF.

The chain links TRBV5-6 to TRBJ2-3; D is perhaps TRBD2 (5 bases). V gave up 0 bases and J gave up 5 bases, with 16 bases separating them. Germline V gene lookup returns CDR1 SGHDT and CDR2 YYEEEE. This CDR3 has 16 amino acids. The CDR3 spells CASSLEGGLPGDTQYF. The CDR3 DNA sequence: TGTGCCAGCAGCTTGGAGGGTGGACTTCCGGGAGATACGCAGTATTTT.

This clone was picked up a small number of times. The chain is built from TRBV19 and TRBJ1-2; 11 nucleotides align to TRBD1. CDR1 is LNHDA and CDR2 is SQIVND in the germline V gene (reference sequence). The junction had 3 bases not matched to a gene; V was cut back by 5 bases and J by 4 bases. The CDR3 runs 14 residues. Here the CDR3 reads CASSSDRGPYGYTF. The CDR3 region has the DNA TGTGCCAGTAGTTCGGACAGGGGGCCCTATGGCTACACCTTC.

The chain links TRBV27 to TRBJ2-7, with 8 bases identical to TRBD2. Trimming cost V 3 bases and J 7 bases; bases outside gene matches: 8. The CDR3 is 14 amino acids. Germline V gene data show CDR1 as MNHEY and CDR2 as SMNVEV (reference sequence). CDR3 DNA: TGTGCCAGCAGTTTCCGCGGGAGCGGGGGAGAGCAGTACTTC. This translates into CASSFRGSGGEQYF.

CDR3 sequence reads: CASSQDSGRNSPLHF. In DNA form, the CDR3 reads TGCGCCAGCAGCCAAGATTCGGGGAGAAATTCACCCCTCCACTTT. The chain joins TRBV4-3 to TRBJ1-6; no clear D. Trimming left V 0 bases short and J 7 bases short, with 10 bases between. In germline, CDR1 is LGHNA, CDR2 YSLEER. This CDR3 contains 15 residues.

This clone was seen only a few times. The chain carries TRBV11-2 and TRBJ1-5, with 9 bases that match TRBD1. The CDR3 has 14 residues. The germline gives CDR1 SGHAT, CDR2 FQNNGV. The J segment lost 4 bases and the V segment lost 5 bases, leaving 3 bases of the junction unmatched. The CDR3 spells CASSPDRGNQPQHF. For the CDR3, the DNA is TGTGCCAGCAGCCCAGACAGGGGGAATCAGCCCCAGCATTTT.

The chain carries TRBV6-1 and TRBJ1-5; TRBD1 aligns across 9 bases. The V gene's germline CDR1 is MNHNS and CDR2 SASEGT. This CDR3 comprises 14 residues. Trimming at V came to 7 bases and at J to 2 bases, leaving 3 bases not matched to a gene. In nucleotides, the CDR3 is TGTGCCAGCAAGGGACAGGGAGGCAATCAGCCCCAGCATTTT. Residues: CASKGQGGNQPQHF.

The chain combines TRBV11-3 with TRBJ2-2; tentative D call: TRBD1 (6 bases). The germline V and J ends were trimmed by 5 bases and 1 base, with 14 bases remaining between them. The CDR3 contains 16 residues. The germline V gene encodes CDR1 SGHNT and CDR2 YENEEA. The CDR3 bases are TGTGCCAGCAGCCCAAGGGTAGGGGGGAACACCGGGGAGCTGTTTTTT. This encodes CASSPRVGGNTGELFF.

This rearrangement joins TRBV5-1 to TRBJ2-1; D call uncertain. The CDR3 consists of 15 residues. The V end was cut by 2 bases, the J end by 0 bases, with 9 bases between. Germline V gives CDR1 SGHRS, CDR2 YFSETQ. CDR3 coding DNA: TGCGCCAGCAGCTTTTTTGCCAGCTCCTACAATGAGCAGTTCTTC. It yields the protein CASSFFASSYNEQFF.

V is TRBV6-1 and J is TRBJ2-4, with 9 nucleotides matching TRBD1. The length of the CDR3 is 15 residues. Germline CDR1 reads MNHNS; CDR2 reads SASEGT. Losses at the gene ends were 7 bases for V and 0 bases for J; bases not matched to a gene: 4. Here the CDR3 reads CASKQGAIAKNIQYF. The CDR3 DNA sequence: TGTGCCAGCAAACAGGGGGCGATAGCCAAAAACATTCAGTACTTC.

The rearrangement links TRBV19 to TRBJ1-2; 8 nucleotides match TRBD1. The CDR3 runs to 14 residues. V trimming: 3 bases; J trimming: 7 bases; junction bases outside the gene matches: 7. The germline V gene has CDR1 LNHDA and CDR2 SQIVND (reference sequence). The DNA for the CDR3 is TGTGCCAGTAGTATGGGGCAGGGGGCGTTTGGCTACACCTTC. It codes for CASSMGQGAFGYTF.

This clone was detected only once. The chain couples TRBV28 to TRBJ2-7; D gene ambiguous. Germline CDR1 is MDHEN and CDR2 is SYDVKM. This CDR3 has 13 amino acids. V shed 2 bases and J shed 7 bases, with 12 bases lying between them. Here the CDR3 reads CASSLVAGREQYV. CDR3 bases: TGTGCCAGCAGTTTAGTTGCAGGTCGAGAGCAGTACGTC.

V is TRBV7-9 and J is TRBJ1-2; tentatively, D is TRBD1 (6 bases). CDR3 length equals 14 residues. V shed 3 bases and J shed 7 bases, with 15 bases lying between them. The germline V gene encodes CDR1 SEHNR and CDR2 FQNEAQ (reference sequence). The CDR3 DNA follows: TGTGCCAGCAGCTTGAAACAGGGTGCGTCTGGCTACACCTTC. Protein: CASSLKQGASGYTF.

This chain connects TRBV7-9 to TRBJ2-1, with D unclear. There are 16 residues in the CDR3. V shed 5 bases and J shed 3 bases, with 17 bases lying between them. The V gene's germline CDR1 is SEHNR and CDR2 FQNEAQ (reference sequence). The CDR3 here is CASSPRVSVDYNEQFF. The CDR3 nucleotides read TGTGCCAGCAGCCCCCGGGTCAGCGTGGACTACAATGAGCAGTTCTTC.

The rearrangement links TRBV28 to TRBJ1-2; 7 bases fit TRBD1. Looked up from germline, CDR1 is MDHEN and CDR2 is SYDVKM. The CDR3 covers 15 residues. With 6 bases clipped from V and 2 bases from J, the junction kept 9 bases outside the gene matches. CDR3 sequence: CASRPPGGGNYGYTF. The DNA for the CDR3 is TGTGCCAGCAGGCCCCCCGGAGGGGGCAACTATGGCTACACCTTC.

The gene calls are TRBV7-9 and TRBJ2-1; TRBD2 aligns across 11 bases. V was clipped by 5 bases and J by 8 bases; unmatched bases: 11. Germline CDR1 SEHNR, CDR2 FQNEAQ (reference sequence). The length of the CDR3 is 16 residues. This CDR3 is CASSTRGSGRDHEQFF. CDR3 DNA sequence: TGTGCCAGCAGCACCCGAGGTAGCGGGAGGGACCATGAGCAGTTCTTC. Full variable domain (remainder filled in from reference TRBV7-9 and TRBJ2-1): DTGVSQNPRHKITKRGQNVTFRCDPISEHNRLYWYRQTLGQGPEFLTYFQNEAQLEKSRLLSDRFSAERPKGSFSTLEIQRTEQGDSAMYLCASSTRGSGRDHEQFFGPGTRLTVL.

The chain joins TRBV7-2 to TRBJ2-5; 8 nucleotides match TRBD1. CDR1 and CDR2 from the germline V gene are SGHTA and FQGNSA. J gave up 3 bases and V 4 bases, and 7 bases lay outside the gene matches. The CDR3 is 15 residues long. The CDR3 protein is CASSYLGQGKETQYF. The CDR3 nucleotides read TGTGCCAGCAGCTACCTCGGACAGGGAAAAGAGACCCAGTACTTC. Filled out from reference TRBV7-2 and TRBJ2-5, the complete variable domain reads GAGVSQSPSNKVTEKGKDVELRCDPISGHTALYWYRQSLGQGLEFLIYFQGNSAPDKSGLPSDRFSAERTGGSVSTLTIQRTQQEDSAVYLCASSYLGQGKETQYFGPGTRLLVL.

The chain links TRBV4-3 to TRBJ2-2; TRBD2 might be the D (5 bases). The CDR3 sequence is 17 residues long. Trimming shortened V by 1 base and J by 3 bases, and 15 bases separated the two germline ends. The germline gives CDR1 LGHNA, CDR2 YSLEER. The CDR3 sequence: CASSQAPSRADTGELFF. The CDR3 region has the DNA TGCGCCAGCAGCCAAGCGCCTAGCCGAGCAGACACCGGGGAGCTGTTTTTT.